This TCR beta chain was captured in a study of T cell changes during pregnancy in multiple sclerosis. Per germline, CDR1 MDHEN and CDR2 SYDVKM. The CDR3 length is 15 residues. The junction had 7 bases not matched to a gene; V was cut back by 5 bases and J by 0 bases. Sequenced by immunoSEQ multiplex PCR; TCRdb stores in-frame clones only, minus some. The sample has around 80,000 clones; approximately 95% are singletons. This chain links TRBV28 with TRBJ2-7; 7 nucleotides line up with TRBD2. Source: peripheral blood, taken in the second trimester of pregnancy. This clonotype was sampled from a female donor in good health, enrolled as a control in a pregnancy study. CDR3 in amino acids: CASSTLAVSSYEQYF. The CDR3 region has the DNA TGTGCCAGCAGTACCCTAGCGGTGAGCTCCTACGAGCAGTACTTC.